These T cell receptor beta chains were read from a single sample in a study of T cells in Graves' hyperthyroidism and ophthalmopathy. TCRdb redid the calling of the multiplex PCR reads with MiXCR, one entry per CDR3 protein. This table holds 690,000 or so distinct CDR3 sequences, about 17% found once. Sequenced sample: blood. Every receptor here comes from a woman aged 45-59 years with Graves' hyperthyroidism that later progressed to Graves' ophthalmopathy. Each CDR3 is given with its conserved first and last residue. Where a row states a size, it is once, few, many or the class of an expanded clone; other rows omit it.

V gene: TRBV5-1
clone size: many
CDR3 protein: CASSFASNTEAFF

V gene: TRBV3-1
clone size: .
CDR3 protein: CASSRLTGNEQFF

V gene: TRBV5-1
clone size: .
CDR3 protein: CASSLVPLGTGVRDEQFF

V gene: TRBV12-3/TRBV12-4
clone size: many
CDR3 protein: CASSFQAGDVREQYF

V gene: TRBV2
clone size: .
CDR3 protein: CASRETGHYGYTF

V gene: TRBV6-2/TRBV6-3
clone size: .
CDR3 protein: CATKRQGVADTQYF

V gene: TRBV7-7
clone size: .
CDR3 protein: CASSWGLAGTQETQYF

V gene: TRBV25-1
clone size: .
CDR3 protein: CASSDSPGRGPMNTEAFF

V gene: TRBV3-1
clone size: few
CDR3 protein: CASSHSGGSLGADTQYF

V gene: TRBV6-1
clone size: .
CDR3 protein: CASARQPFNEQFF

V gene: TRBV24-1
clone size: .
CDR3 protein: CATSVPLPGLAGVEQFF

V gene: TRBV3-1
clone size: many
CDR3 protein: CASSRARSSYNEQFF

V gene: TRBV7-2
clone size: .
CDR3 protein: CASSFEVIQYF

V gene: TRBV6-1
clone size: .
CDR3 protein: CASTRTPTGGGYEQYF

V gene: TRBV12-5
clone size: many
CDR3 protein: CASGSGGTNTEAFF

V gene: TRBV5-1
clone size: .
CDR3 protein: CASSFAGDSPLHF

V gene: TRBV6-5
clone size: many
CDR3 protein: CASSYRSPSPLHF

V gene: TRBV7-9
clone size: few
CDR3 protein: CASSSTNRGGTDTQYF

V gene: TRBV7-9
clone size: .
CDR3 protein: CASSFAGTGGVVEKLFF

V gene: TRBV5-4
clone size: .
CDR3 protein: CASSFDQPWAKNIQYF

V gene: TRBV4-1
clone size: .
CDR3 protein: CASSQDEEGVGNQPQHF

V gene: TRBV4-2
clone size: .
CDR3 protein: CASSLRRTSGGAGEETQYF

V gene: TRBV5-8
clone size: .
CDR3 protein: CASSQRGLEEAFF

V gene: TRBV11-2
clone size: many
CDR3 protein: CASSGGELGNIQYF

V gene: TRBV30
clone size: .
CDR3 protein: CAWSVLGVNSPLHF

V gene: TRBV30
clone size: many
CDR3 protein: CAWSPGRGANTEAFF

V gene: TRBV12-3/TRBV12-4
clone size: many
CDR3 protein: CASSFWGLGADTEAFF

V gene: TRBV20-1
clone size: .
CDR3 protein: CSAESGVTGTSGGAAETQYF

V gene: TRBV7-2
clone size: few
CDR3 protein: CASGLAWTSGALYEQYF

V gene: TRBV6-2/TRBV6-3
clone size: .
CDR3 protein: CAGSRSLEGWNQPQHF

V gene: TRBV27
clone size: few
CDR3 protein: CASSSSTTSYEQYF

V gene: TRBV5-5
clone size: .
CDR3 protein: CASSDVPRSNQPQHF

V gene: TRBV6-2/TRBV6-3
clone size: .
CDR3 protein: CASSRALNEQFF

V gene: TRBV15
clone size: .
CDR3 protein: CATSRDKGDHGYTF

V gene: TRBV6-5
clone size: .
CDR3 protein: CASSYGGGVWETQYF

V gene: TRBV7-3
clone size: .
CDR3 protein: CASSLKRGTGDFHNEQFF

V gene: TRBV20-1
clone size: many
CDR3 protein: CSARMGNEQYF

V gene: TRBV18
clone size: few
CDR3 protein: CASSATGGRSPLHF

V gene: TRBV6-1
clone size: few
CDR3 protein: CASSHISYEQYF

V gene: TRBV20-1
clone size: .
CDR3 protein: CSAQLRGTDSTDTQYF

V gene: TRBV2
clone size: many
CDR3 protein: CASRSGGAVRLEAFF

V gene: TRBV5-1
clone size: few
CDR3 protein: CASSTMRTNTGELFF

V gene: TRBV25-1
clone size: .
CDR3 protein: CASSPDRAAYNEQFF

V gene: TRBV12-3/TRBV12-4
clone size: many
CDR3 protein: CASSLGGNTGELFF

V gene: TRBV12-3/TRBV12-4
clone size: .
CDR3 protein: CASSLGPLAIEQFF

V gene: TRBV6-6
clone size: many
CDR3 protein: CASSYSGGSTEAFF

V gene: TRBV5-1
clone size: many
CDR3 protein: CASSVAPLQETQYF

V gene: TRBV27
clone size: many
CDR3 protein: CASSLRGSAMNTEAFF

V gene: TRBV6-5
clone size: .
CDR3 protein: CASSYSGGQNQPQHF

V gene: TRBV5-4
clone size: few
CDR3 protein: CASSLPRVFGYTF

V gene: TRBV18
clone size: .
CDR3 protein: CASSPPTTRAYEQYF

V gene: TRBV20-1
clone size: .
CDR3 protein: CSARDPKGDQETQYF

V gene: TRBV30
clone size: few
CDR3 protein: CAWSVRSLSYEQYF

V gene: TRBV2
clone size: few
CDR3 protein: CASSGRAGPLAAGTDTQYF

V gene: TRBV6-2/TRBV6-3
clone size: .
CDR3 protein: CASSTLTGFYGYTF

V gene: TRBV12-3/TRBV12-4
clone size: many
CDR3 protein: CASSLAKAFF

V gene: TRBV5-1
clone size: many
CDR3 protein: CASSWRDSTDTQYF